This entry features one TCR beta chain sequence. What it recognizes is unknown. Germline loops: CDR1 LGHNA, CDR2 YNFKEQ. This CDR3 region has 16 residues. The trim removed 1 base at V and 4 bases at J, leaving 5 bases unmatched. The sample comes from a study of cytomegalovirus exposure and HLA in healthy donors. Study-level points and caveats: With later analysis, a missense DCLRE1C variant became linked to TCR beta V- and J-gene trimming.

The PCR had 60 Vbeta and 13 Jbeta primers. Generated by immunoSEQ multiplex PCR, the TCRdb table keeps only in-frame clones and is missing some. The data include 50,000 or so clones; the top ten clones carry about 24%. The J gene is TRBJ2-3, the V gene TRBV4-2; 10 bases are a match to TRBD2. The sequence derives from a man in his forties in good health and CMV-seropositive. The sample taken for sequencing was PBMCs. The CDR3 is CASSQVLSGGADTQYF. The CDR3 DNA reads TGTGCCAGCAGCCAAGTTTTAAGCGGGGGGGCAGATACGCAGTATTTT.